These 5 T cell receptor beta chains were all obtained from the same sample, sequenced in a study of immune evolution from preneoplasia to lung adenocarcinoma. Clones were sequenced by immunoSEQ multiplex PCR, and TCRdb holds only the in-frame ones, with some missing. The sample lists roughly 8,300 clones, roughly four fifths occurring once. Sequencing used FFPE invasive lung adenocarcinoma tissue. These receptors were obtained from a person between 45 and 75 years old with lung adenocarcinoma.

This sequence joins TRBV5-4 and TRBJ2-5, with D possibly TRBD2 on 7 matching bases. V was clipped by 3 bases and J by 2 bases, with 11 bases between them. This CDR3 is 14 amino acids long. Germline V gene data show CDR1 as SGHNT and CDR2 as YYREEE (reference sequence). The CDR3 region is CASSSGGLQETQYF. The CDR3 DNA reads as TGTGCCAGCAGCTCCGGGGGGCTACAAGAGACCCAGTACTTC.

The CDR3 DNA reads as TGTGCCAGCAGTCCCAGATTCGAGTACTATGGCTACACCTTC. This translates into CASSPRFEYYGYTF. The chain joins TRBV27 to TRBJ1-2; the D is unclear. The germline CDR1 and CDR2 sequences are MNHEY and SMNVEV (reference sequence). V lost 5 bases to trimming and J lost 3 bases, with 13 bases between them. This CDR3 is built from 14 residues.

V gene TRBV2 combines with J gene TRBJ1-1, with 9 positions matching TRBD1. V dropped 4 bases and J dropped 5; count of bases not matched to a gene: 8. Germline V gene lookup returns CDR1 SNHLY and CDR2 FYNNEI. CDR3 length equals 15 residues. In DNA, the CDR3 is TGTGCCAGCAGTGGGGGACAGGGAAGTAGAACTGAAGCTTTCTTT. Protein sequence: CASSGGQGSRTEAFF.

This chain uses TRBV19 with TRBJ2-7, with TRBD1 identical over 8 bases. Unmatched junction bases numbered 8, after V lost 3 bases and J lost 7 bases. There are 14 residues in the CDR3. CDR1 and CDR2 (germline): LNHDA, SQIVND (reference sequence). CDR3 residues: CASSIDRGRGEQYF. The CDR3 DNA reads TGTGCCAGTAGTATTGACAGGGGAAGAGGGGAGCAGTACTTC. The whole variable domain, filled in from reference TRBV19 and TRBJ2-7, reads DGGITQSPKYLFRKEGQNVTLSCEQNLNHDAMYWYRQDPGQGLRLIYYSQIVNDFQKGDIAEGYSVSREKKESFPLTVTSAQKNPTAFYLCASSIDRGRGEQYFGPGTRLTVT.

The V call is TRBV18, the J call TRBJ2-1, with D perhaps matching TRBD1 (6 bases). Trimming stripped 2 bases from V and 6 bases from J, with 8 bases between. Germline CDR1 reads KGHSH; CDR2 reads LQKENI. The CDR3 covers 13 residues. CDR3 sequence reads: CASSPVGANEQFF. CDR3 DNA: TGTGCCAGCTCACCAGTGGGGGCCAATGAGCAGTTCTTC.